This record looks at one TCR beta chain sequence and its context. Trimming took off 2 bases at V and 3 bases at J, with 10 bases between the two ends. Germline CDR1 SNHLY, CDR2 FYNNEI. The CDR3 runs 15 residues. This record comes from a study of brain metastases from non-small cell lung cancer. Some clones are missing from TCRdb's copy, which holds only in-frame ones; the method was immunoSEQ multiplex PCR. The sample lists 430 or so clones, more than 75% occurring once. The specimen was tumor-adjacent normal tissue. The TCR originated in a donor aged 40 or over with non-small cell lung cancer. The chain links TRBV2 to TRBJ1-4; D gene ambiguous. The CDR3 sequence is CASSESLAANEKLFF. The CDR3 DNA follows: TGTGCCAGCAGTGAATCCCTTGCAGCTAATGAAAAACTGTTTTTT.